The 11 T cell receptor beta chains given below trace back to one sample, sequenced in a study of identical twins. TCRdb re-called the 5' RACE reads through MiXCR, storing one row per CDR3 protein. The data hold under 450,000 distinct CDR3 sequences, with about a fifth observed a single time. The sample taken for sequencing was naive T cells sorted from blood. Receptors originate from a man aged 45-60 years in good health.

This rearrangement joins TRBV12-3 or TRBV12-4 to TRBJ2-1; 10 nucleotides match TRBD2. The ends lost 6 bases at V and 4 bases at J; junction bases unmatched: 9. The CDR3 spans 16 residues. The CDR3 reads CASRNLAGARYNEQFF. CDR3 coding DNA: TGTGCCAGCAGGAATCTAGCGGGAGCCCGTTACAATGAGCAGTTCTTC.

In its sample, this clonotype was seen many times. This chain uses TRBV20-1 with TRBJ2-7, with 9 nucleotides matching TRBD1. From germline, CDR1 is DFQATT and CDR2 SNEGSKA (reference sequence). This CDR3 has 16 residues. Trimming at V came to 1 base and at J to 6 bases, leaving 13 bases not matched to a gene. CDR3 amino acids: CSARAPGQGRSSEQYF. CDR3 sequence (DNA): TGCAGTGCTAGAGCCCCGGGACAGGGTCGCAGCTCCGAGCAGTACTTC.

This clonotype appeared many times. The V gene is TRBV11-3, the J gene TRBJ2-3, with 10 bases matching TRBD1. From germline, CDR1 is SGHNT and CDR2 YENEEA. Trimming cost V 4 bases and J 1 base; bases outside gene matches: 5. This CDR3 is built from 16 residues. CDR3: CASSYGQGGGTDTQYF. The CDR3 region has the DNA TGTGCCAGCAGCTATGGACAGGGGGGAGGCACAGATACGCAGTATTTT.

This clonotype showed up just a few times. The chain combines TRBV3-1 with TRBJ2-1; D may match TRBD1 or TRBD2 (6 bases each). V gave up 1 base and J gave up 3 bases, with 13 bases separating them. The length of the CDR3 is 16 residues. From germline, CDR1 is LGHDT and CDR2 YNNKEL (reference sequence). Written as DNA, the CDR3 is TGTGCCAGCAGCCAAGGGTCGGGGGCCTACTACAATGAGCAGTTCTTC. Its translation: CASSQGSGAYYNEQFF.

The chain employs TRBV20-1 and TRBJ2-7; D gene ambiguous. The V and J ends lost 4 bases and 5 bases respectively, with 21 bases between them. The CDR3 has 15 amino acids. Germline V gene lookup returns CDR1 DFQATT and CDR2 SNEGSKA (reference sequence). CDR3: CSAILGSRVSHEQYF. CDR3 sequence (DNA): TGCAGTGCTATATTGGGCAGTAGGGTGTCCCACGAGCAGTACTTC.

The table lists this clonotype with a few counts. The chain carries TRBV27 and TRBJ2-7; TRBD1 agrees at 7 bases. Germline values: CDR1 MNHEY, CDR2 SMNVEV (reference sequence). The CDR3 spans 14 residues. J lost 7 bases, V lost 6 bases, and 12 bases had no gene match. The CDR3 region is CASRPTGAPGEQYF. CDR3 coding DNA: TGTGCCAGCAGACCTACAGGGGCGCCGGGGGAGCAGTACTTC.

CDR3 sequence reads: CASSLPQEDTQYF. The CDR3 DNA is TGTGCCAGCAGCTTACCCCAGGAAGATACGCAGTATTTT. V and J are TRBV11-2 and TRBJ2-3; D gene ambiguous. Germline-derived CDR1 and CDR2 are SGHAT and FQNNGV. This CDR3 spans 13 amino acids. V lost 2 bases and J lost 5, with 8 bases in between. Combining the CDR3 with reference TRBV11-2 and TRBJ2-3 gives the whole variable domain EAGVAQSPRYKIIEKRQSVAFWCNPISGHATLYWYQQILGQGPKLLIQFQNNGVVDDSQLPKDRFSAERLKGVDSTLKIQPAKLEDSAVYLCASSLPQEDTQYFGPGTRLTVL.

The DNA of the CDR3 is TGCGCCAGCAGCCGGACCCTGGGCTCTGGGGCCAACGTCCTGACTTTC. It codes for CASSRTLGSGANVLTF. The gene calls are TRBV4-3 and TRBJ2-6; D is unresolved. This CDR3 comprises 16 residues. The V gene's germline CDR1 is LGHNA and CDR2 YSLEER. The V end lost 4 bases, the J end lost 0 bases, and 10 bases lay between the germline ends.

This clonotype was found a few times. The V gene is TRBV29-1, the J gene TRBJ2-2; D assignment may be TRBD1 or TRBD2 (5 bases each). From germline, CDR1 is SQVTM and CDR2 ANQGSEA. CDR3 length equals 11 residues. Trimming pared 6 bases from V and 8 bases from J, leaving 10 bases between. CDR3 sequence: CSVAEGGELFF. CDR3 DNA: TGCAGCGTGGCCGAGGGGGGGGAGCTGTTTTTT.

This clonotype has just a few counts. V is TRBV7-2 and J is TRBJ2-3; D gene ambiguous. The CDR3 length is 12 residues. The V and J ends lost 5 bases and 6 bases respectively, with 9 bases between them. Germline loops: CDR1 SGHTA, CDR2 FQGNSA. CDR3 bases: TGTGCCAGCAGCCTACTCTGGGATACGCAGTATTTT. Encoded protein: CASSLLWDTQYF.

This clonotype was recorded at least ten times. The gene calls are TRBV9 and TRBJ2-1; D may match TRBD1 or TRBD2 (5 bases each). Per the germline V gene, CDR1 is SGDLS and CDR2 is YYNGEE. This CDR3 contains 14 residues. The V end lost 0 bases, the J end lost 9 bases, and 13 bases lay between the germline ends. CDR3: CASSVELGAGEQFF. In DNA, the CDR3 is TGTGCCAGCAGCGTAGAATTAGGGGCGGGTGAGCAGTTCTTC.